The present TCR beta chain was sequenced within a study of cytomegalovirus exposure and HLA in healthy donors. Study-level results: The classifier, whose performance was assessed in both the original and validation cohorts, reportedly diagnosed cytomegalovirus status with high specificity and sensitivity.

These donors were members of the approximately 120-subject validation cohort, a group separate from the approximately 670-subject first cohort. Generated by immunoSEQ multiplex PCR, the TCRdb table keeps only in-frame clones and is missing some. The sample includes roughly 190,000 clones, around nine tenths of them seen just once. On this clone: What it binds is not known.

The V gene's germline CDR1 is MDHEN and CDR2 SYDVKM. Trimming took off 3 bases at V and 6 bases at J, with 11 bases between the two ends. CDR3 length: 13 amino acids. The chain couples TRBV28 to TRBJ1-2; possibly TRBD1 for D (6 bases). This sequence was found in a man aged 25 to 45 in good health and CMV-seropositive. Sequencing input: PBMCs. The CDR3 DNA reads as TGTGCCAGCAGTTTTGCGGGGGCGGATGGCTACACCTTC. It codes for CASSFAGADGYTF.